This is a list of T cell receptor beta chains from one sample in a study of blood T cell repertoires in COVID-19. Libraries were prepared by immunoSEQ multiplex PCR; TCRdb keeps only in-frame clonotypes and omits some of them. This table has 130,000 or so clones, around 80% appearing once. Material for sequencing was PBMCs or T cells enriched from blood (not recorded which). These receptor sequences come from a man aged 35 to 55 with acute COVID-19. Both conserved end residues are part of each CDR3. The order of the fields is J gene, V gene, D gene, clone size, CDR3 DNA, CDR3 protein. D genes are given only for firm matches. Only some rows state a clone size, as once, few, many or a class for expanded clones.

j_gene: TRBJ2-1; v_gene: TRBV7-2; d_gene: TRBD1; abundance: -; CDR3nt: TGTGCCAGCAGCTCAGGGGGAAGCATAGGTGAGCAGTTCTTC; CDR3aa: CASSSGGSIGEQFF
j_gene: TRBJ1-5; v_gene: TRBV4-1; d_gene: TRBD1; abundance: -; CDR3nt: TGCGCCAGCAGCCAAGAAATCGGAACAGGGGGGGATCAGCCCCAGCATTTT; CDR3aa: CASSQEIGTGGDQPQHF
j_gene: TRBJ1-2; v_gene: TRBV12-3/TRBV12-4; d_gene: -; abundance: -; CDR3nt: TGTGCCAGCACCCCGGGACATAACTATGGCTACACCTTC; CDR3aa: CASTPGHNYGYTF
j_gene: TRBJ1-2; v_gene: TRBV5-6; d_gene: -; abundance: -; CDR3nt: TGTGCCAGCAGCGGAGTATACTATGGCTACACCTTC; CDR3aa: CASSGVYYGYTF
j_gene: TRBJ1-6; v_gene: TRBV2; d_gene: -; abundance: -; CDR3nt: TGTGCCAGCAGTGAGACAGGACCCTCACCCCTCCACTTT; CDR3aa: CASSETGPSPLHF
j_gene: TRBJ2-7; v_gene: TRBV3-1/TRBV3-2; d_gene: TRBD1; abundance: -; CDR3nt: TGTGCCAGCAGCCAAGCGGGGACAGGGGTTGACGAGCAGTACTTC; CDR3aa: CASSQAGTGVDEQYF
j_gene: TRBJ2-3; v_gene: TRBV30; d_gene: -; abundance: -; CDR3nt: TGTGCCTGGAGTGTACTAAGGGGGTCCACAGATACGCAGTATTTT; CDR3aa: CAWSVLRGSTDTQYF
j_gene: TRBJ1-4; v_gene: TRBV7-2; d_gene: -; abundance: -; CDR3nt: TGTGCCAGCAGCTTGGGGCAGTTGAATGAAAAACTGTTTTTT; CDR3aa: CASSLGQLNEKLFF
j_gene: TRBJ1-2; v_gene: TRBV19; d_gene: TRBD1; abundance: -; CDR3nt: TGTGCCAGTAGTATTGCGGGACAGGGCCTTTTCTATGGCTACACCTTC; CDR3aa: CASSIAGQGLFYGYTF
j_gene: TRBJ2-7; v_gene: TRBV27; d_gene: TRBD1; abundance: once; CDR3nt: TGTGCCAGCAGTTTATGGAAGCAGCCGGGACAGCCATCCTACGAGCAGTACTTC; CDR3aa: CASSLWKQPGQPSYEQYF
j_gene: TRBJ1-2; v_gene: TRBV27; d_gene: -; abundance: -; CDR3nt: TGTGCCAGCCTGGGAGGGGCGAAGACGTTCTATGGCTACACCTTC; CDR3aa: CASLGGAKTFYGYTF
j_gene: TRBJ1-1; v_gene: TRBV5-1; d_gene: TRBD1; abundance: -; CDR3nt: TGCGCCAGCAGCTTGGACAGGGGTAGTATGGCTTTCTTT; CDR3aa: CASSLDRGSMAFF
j_gene: TRBJ1-1; v_gene: TRBV19; d_gene: TRBD1; abundance: -; CDR3nt: TGTGCCAGTTCGAAGGGACAGATGAACACTGAAGCTTTCTTT; CDR3aa: CASSKGQMNTEAFF
j_gene: TRBJ2-3; v_gene: TRBV5-6; d_gene: -; abundance: -; CDR3nt: TGTGCCAGCAGCTTGCGGGGTCCAGATACGCAGTATTTT; CDR3aa: CASSLRGPDTQYF
j_gene: TRBJ1-1; v_gene: TRBV3-1/TRBV3-2; d_gene: -; abundance: -; CDR3nt: TGTGCCAGCAGCCAAGATAGCAAGGCTGAAGCTTTCTTT; CDR3aa: CASSQDSKAEAFF
j_gene: TRBJ2-2; v_gene: TRBV6-5; d_gene: -; abundance: -; CDR3nt: TGTGCCAGCAGTTATATACAGGGGAACACCGGGGAGCTGTTTTTT; CDR3aa: CASSYIQGNTGELFF
j_gene: TRBJ2-3; v_gene: TRBV3-1/TRBV3-2; d_gene: -; abundance: -; CDR3nt: TGTGCCAGCAGCCAAGAGGGCGGGACAGATACGCAGTATTTT; CDR3aa: CASSQEGGTDTQYF
j_gene: TRBJ2-7; v_gene: TRBV25-1; d_gene: -; abundance: -; CDR3nt: TGTGCCAGCAGTGAATATCAGGGCAGCTCCTACGAGCAGTACTTC; CDR3aa: CASSEYQGSSYEQYF
j_gene: TRBJ2-7; v_gene: TRBV9; d_gene: -; abundance: -; CDR3nt: TGTGCCAGCAGCGCAGGGGTGGGAGGGTGGAACGAGCAGTACTTC; CDR3aa: CASSAGVGGWNEQYF
j_gene: TRBJ2-3; v_gene: TRBV3-1/TRBV3-2; d_gene: -; abundance: once; CDR3nt: TGTGCCAGCCGTGAGTCTGGCACAGATACGCAGTATTTT; CDR3aa: CASRESGTDTQYF
j_gene: TRBJ1-3; v_gene: TRBV10-3; d_gene: TRBD1; abundance: once; CDR3nt: TGTGCCACCGGGACAGACTCTGGAAACACCATATATTTT; CDR3aa: CATGTDSGNTIYF
j_gene: TRBJ1-1; v_gene: TRBV28; d_gene: -; abundance: -; CDR3nt: TGTGCCAGCAGTTTTTTCGGAGTGAGGAACACTGAAGCTTTCTTT; CDR3aa: CASSFFGVRNTEAFF
j_gene: TRBJ2-7; v_gene: TRBV12-3/TRBV12-4; d_gene: TRBD1; abundance: -; CDR3nt: TGTGCCAGCACCTGGGACAGGGAGAAGCAGTACTTC; CDR3aa: CASTWDREKQYF
j_gene: TRBJ1-4; v_gene: TRBV6-5; d_gene: -; abundance: once; CDR3nt: TGTGCCAGCAGGGCCGTTGGGAGAAATGAAAAACTGTTTTTT; CDR3aa: CASRAVGRNEKLFF
j_gene: TRBJ2-3; v_gene: TRBV7-2; d_gene: -; abundance: -; CDR3nt: TGTGCCAGCGCCCCCCAGGGCGTGTACACAGATACGCAGTATTTT; CDR3aa: CASAPQGVYTDTQYF
j_gene: TRBJ2-1; v_gene: TRBV24-1; d_gene: TRBD2; abundance: -; CDR3nt: TGTGCCACCAGTGACACCGGGACTAGCGGGGTCTACAATGAGCAGTTCTTC; CDR3aa: CATSDTGTSGVYNEQFF
j_gene: TRBJ2-7; v_gene: TRBV18; d_gene: -; abundance: once; CDR3nt: TGTGCCAGCTCACTTTTGGACTTCTCCGAGCAGTACTTC; CDR3aa: CASSLLDFSEQYF
j_gene: TRBJ2-3; v_gene: TRBV19; d_gene: -; abundance: -; CDR3nt: TGTGCCACTACCGGTGTCACTAGCACAGATACGCAGTATTTT; CDR3aa: CATTGVTSTDTQYF
j_gene: TRBJ2-1; v_gene: TRBV5-6; d_gene: TRBD2; abundance: -; CDR3nt: TGTGCCAGCAGCCCCCCCGTAACTAGCGGGAATGAGCAGTTCTTC; CDR3aa: CASSPPVTSGNEQFF
j_gene: TRBJ1-1; v_gene: TRBV7-9; d_gene: TRBD1; abundance: -; CDR3nt: TGTGCCAGCAGCCGAGACAGGGGCACTGAAGCTTTCTTT; CDR3aa: CASSRDRGTEAFF
j_gene: TRBJ2-7; v_gene: TRBV10-3; d_gene: TRBD2; abundance: -; CDR3nt: TGTGCCATCAGTTCGACTAGCGGGGGATACGAGCAGTACTTC; CDR3aa: CAISSTSGGYEQYF